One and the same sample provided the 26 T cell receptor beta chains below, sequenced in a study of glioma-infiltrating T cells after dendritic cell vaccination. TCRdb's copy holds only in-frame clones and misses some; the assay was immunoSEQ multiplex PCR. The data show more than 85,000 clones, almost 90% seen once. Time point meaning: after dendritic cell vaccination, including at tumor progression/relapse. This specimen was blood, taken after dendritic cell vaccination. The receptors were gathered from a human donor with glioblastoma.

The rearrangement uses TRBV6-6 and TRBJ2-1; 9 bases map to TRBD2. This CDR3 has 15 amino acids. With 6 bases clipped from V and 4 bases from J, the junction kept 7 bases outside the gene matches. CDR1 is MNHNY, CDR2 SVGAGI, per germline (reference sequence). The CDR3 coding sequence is TGTGCCAGCAGCCAAGCGGGAGGCCTATACAATGAGCAGTTCTTC. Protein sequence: CASSQAGGLYNEQFF.

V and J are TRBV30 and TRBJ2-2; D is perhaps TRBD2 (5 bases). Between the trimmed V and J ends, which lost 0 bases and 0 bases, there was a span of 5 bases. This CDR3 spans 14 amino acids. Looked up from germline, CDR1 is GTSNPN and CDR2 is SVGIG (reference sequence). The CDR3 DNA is TGTGCCTGGAGTGTAGCGGCGAACACCGGGGAGCTGTTTTTT. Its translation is CAWSVAANTGELFF. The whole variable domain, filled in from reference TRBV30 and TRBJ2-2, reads SQTIHQWPATLVQPVGSPLSLECTVEGTSNPNLYWYRQAAGRGLQLLFYSVGIGQISSEVPQNLSASRPQDRQFILSSKKLLLSDSGFYLCAWSVAANTGELFFGEGSRLTVL.

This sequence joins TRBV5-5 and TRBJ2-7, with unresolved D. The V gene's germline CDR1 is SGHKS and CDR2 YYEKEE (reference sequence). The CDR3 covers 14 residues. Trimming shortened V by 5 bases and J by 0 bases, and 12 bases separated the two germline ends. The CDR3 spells CASSNDPGSYEQYF. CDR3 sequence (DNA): TGTGCCAGCAGTAACGATCCAGGCTCCTACGAGCAGTACTTC.

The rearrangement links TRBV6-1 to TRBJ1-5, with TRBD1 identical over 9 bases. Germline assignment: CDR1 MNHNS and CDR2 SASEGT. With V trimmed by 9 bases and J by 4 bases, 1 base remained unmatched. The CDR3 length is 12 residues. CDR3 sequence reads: CASGQGNQPQHF. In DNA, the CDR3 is TGTGCCAGTGGACAGGGGAATCAGCCCCAGCATTTT.

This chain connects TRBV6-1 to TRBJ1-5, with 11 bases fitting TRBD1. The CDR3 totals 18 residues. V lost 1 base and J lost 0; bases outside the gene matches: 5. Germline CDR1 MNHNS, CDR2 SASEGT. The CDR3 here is CASSEGGQGANSNQPQHF. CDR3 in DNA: TGTGCCAGCAGTGAAGGAGGACAGGGGGCTAATAGCAATCAGCCCCAGCATTTT.

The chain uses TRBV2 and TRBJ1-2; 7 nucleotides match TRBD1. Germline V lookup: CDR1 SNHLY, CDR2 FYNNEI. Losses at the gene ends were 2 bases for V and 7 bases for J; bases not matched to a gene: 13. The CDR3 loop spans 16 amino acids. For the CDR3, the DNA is TGTGCCAGCAGTGAACAAGGGACAGTACCTTCGTTTGGCTACACCTTC. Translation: CASSEQGTVPSFGYTF. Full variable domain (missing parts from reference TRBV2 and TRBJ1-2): EPEVTQTPSHQVTQMGQEVILRCVPISNHLYFYWYRQILGQKVEFLVSFYNNEISEKSEIFDDQFSVERPDGSNFTLKIRSTKLEDSAMYFCASSEQGTVPSFGYTFGSGTRLTVV.

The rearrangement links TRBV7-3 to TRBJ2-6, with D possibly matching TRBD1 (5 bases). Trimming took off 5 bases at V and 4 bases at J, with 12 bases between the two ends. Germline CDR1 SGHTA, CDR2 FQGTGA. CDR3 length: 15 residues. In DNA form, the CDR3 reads TGTGCCAGCAGCCCCCCAGGGTTAGGGGCCAACGTCCTGACTTTC. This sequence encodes CASSPPGLGANVLTF.

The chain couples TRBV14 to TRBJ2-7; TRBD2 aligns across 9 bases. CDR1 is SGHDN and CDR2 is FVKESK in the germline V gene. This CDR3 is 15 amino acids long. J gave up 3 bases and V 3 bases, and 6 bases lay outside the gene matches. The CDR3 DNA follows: TGTGCCAGCAGCCATGCGGGACTAGCAGGCTACGAGCAGTACTTC. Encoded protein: CASSHAGLAGYEQYF.

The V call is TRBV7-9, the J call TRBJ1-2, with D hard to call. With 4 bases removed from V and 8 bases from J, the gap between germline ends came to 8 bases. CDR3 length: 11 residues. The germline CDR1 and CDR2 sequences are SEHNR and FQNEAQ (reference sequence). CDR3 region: CASSSAEGYTF. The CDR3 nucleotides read TGTGCCAGCAGCTCGGCGGAGGGCTACACCTTC.

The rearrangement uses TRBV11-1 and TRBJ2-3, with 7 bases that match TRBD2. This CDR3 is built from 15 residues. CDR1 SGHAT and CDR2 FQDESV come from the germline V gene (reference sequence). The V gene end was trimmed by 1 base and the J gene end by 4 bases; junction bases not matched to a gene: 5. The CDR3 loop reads CASSLGTRSPDTQYF. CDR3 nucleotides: TGTGCCAGCAGCTTAGGGACTAGATCACCAGATACGCAGTATTTT.

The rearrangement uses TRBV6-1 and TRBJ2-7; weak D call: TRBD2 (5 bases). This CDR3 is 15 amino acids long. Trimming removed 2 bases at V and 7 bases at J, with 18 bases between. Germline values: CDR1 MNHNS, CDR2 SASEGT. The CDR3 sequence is CASSESPGSDGEQYF. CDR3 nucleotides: TGTGCCAGCAGTGAAAGCCCGGGATCCGACGGGGAGCAGTACTTC.

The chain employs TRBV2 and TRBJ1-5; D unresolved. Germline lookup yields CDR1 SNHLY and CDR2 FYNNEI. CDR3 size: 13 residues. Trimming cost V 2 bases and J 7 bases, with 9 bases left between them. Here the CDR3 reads CASSETQQQPQHF. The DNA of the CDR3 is TGTGCCAGCAGTGAAACACAGCAACAGCCCCAGCATTTT.

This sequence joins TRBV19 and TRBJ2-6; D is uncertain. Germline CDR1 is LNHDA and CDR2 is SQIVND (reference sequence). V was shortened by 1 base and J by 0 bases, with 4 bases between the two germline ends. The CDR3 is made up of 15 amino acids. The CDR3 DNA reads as TGTGCCAGTAGTATAGGGCTCTCTGGGGCCAACGTCCTGACTTTC. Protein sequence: CASSIGLSGANVLTF.

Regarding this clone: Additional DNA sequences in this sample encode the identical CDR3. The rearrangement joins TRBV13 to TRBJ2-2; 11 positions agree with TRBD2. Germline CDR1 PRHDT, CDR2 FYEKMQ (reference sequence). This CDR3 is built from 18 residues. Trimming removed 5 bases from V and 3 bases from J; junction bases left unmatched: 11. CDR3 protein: CASSTRTLAGGYTGELFF. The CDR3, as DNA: TGTGCCAGCAGCACGCGCACTTTAGCGGGAGGGTACACCGGGGAGCTGTTTTTT.

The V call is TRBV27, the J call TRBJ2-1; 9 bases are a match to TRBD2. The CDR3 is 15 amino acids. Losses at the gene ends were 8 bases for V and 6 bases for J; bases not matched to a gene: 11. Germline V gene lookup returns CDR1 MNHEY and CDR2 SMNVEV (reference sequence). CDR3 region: CASGTRGGLINEQFF. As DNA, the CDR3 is TGTGCCAGCGGGACGCGGGGGGGCCTCATCAATGAGCAGTTCTTC.

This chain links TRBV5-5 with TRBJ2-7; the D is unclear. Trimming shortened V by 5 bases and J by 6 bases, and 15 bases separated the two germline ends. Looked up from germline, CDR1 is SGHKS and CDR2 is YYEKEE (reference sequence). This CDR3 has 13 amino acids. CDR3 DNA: TGTGCCAGCAGTGATCCCGGTTTTCGCGAGCAGTACTTC. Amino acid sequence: CASSDPGFREQYF.

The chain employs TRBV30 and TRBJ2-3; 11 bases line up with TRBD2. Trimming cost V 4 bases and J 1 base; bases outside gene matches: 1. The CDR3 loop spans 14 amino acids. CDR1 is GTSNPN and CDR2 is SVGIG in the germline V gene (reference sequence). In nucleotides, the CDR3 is TGTGCCTGGATGGGACTAGCGGGCACAGATACGCAGTATTTT. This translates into CAWMGLAGTDTQYF.

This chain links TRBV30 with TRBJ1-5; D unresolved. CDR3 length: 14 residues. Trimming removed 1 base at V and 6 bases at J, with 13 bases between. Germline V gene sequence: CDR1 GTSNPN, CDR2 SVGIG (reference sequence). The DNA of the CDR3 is TGTGCCTGGAGTGGGACCGACGGAGGTCAGCCCCAGCATTTT. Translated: CAWSGTDGGQPQHF. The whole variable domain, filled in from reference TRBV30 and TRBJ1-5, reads SQTIHQWPATLVQPVGSPLSLECTVEGTSNPNLYWYRQAAGRGLQLLFYSVGIGQISSEVPQNLSASRPQDRQFILSSKKLLLSDSGFYLCAWSGTDGGQPQHFGDGTRLSIL.

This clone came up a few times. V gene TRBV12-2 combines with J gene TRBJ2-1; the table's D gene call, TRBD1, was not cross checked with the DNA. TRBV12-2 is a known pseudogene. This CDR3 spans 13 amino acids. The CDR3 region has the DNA TGTGCCAGCAGTCCCGGACAGGGCGATGAGCAGTTCTTC. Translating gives CASSPGQGDEQFF.

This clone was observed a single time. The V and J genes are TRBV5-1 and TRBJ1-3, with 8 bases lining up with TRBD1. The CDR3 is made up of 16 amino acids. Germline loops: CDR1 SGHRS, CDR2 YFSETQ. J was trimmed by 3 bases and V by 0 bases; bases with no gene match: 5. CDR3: CASSLADRVFGNTIYF. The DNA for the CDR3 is TGCGCCAGCAGCTTGGCGGACAGGGTCTTTGGAAACACCATATATTTT.

The CDR3 reads CASSEQGLAGANEQFF. In DNA form, the CDR3 reads TGTGCCAGCAGTGAGCAGGGACTAGCGGGAGCAAACGAGCAGTTCTTC. V and J are TRBV6-1 and TRBJ2-1; 14 positions agree with TRBD2. Trimming took 3 bases from V and 10 from J; bases not matched to a gene: 8. The CDR3 contains 16 residues. Per germline, CDR1 MNHNS and CDR2 SASEGT.

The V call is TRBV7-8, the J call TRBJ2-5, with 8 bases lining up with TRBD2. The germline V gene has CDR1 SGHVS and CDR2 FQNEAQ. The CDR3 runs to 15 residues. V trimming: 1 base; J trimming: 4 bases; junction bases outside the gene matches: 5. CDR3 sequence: CASSLVFAGGETQYF. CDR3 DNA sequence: TGTGCCAGCAGCTTAGTTTTTGCGGGAGGAGAGACCCAGTACTTC.

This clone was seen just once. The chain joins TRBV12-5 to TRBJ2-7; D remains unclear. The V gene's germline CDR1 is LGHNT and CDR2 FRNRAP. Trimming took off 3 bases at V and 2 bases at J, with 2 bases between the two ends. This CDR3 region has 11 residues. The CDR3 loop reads CASGFTYEQYF. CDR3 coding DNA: TGTGCTAGTGGTTTTACCTACGAGCAGTACTTC.

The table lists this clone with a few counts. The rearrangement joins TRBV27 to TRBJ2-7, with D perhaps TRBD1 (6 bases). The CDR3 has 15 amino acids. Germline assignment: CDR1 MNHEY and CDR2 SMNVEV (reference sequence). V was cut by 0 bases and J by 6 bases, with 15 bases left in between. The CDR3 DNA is TGTGCCAGCAGTTTATCGGAGGCAGGGGTCAGCGAGCAGTACTTC. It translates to CASSLSEAGVSEQYF.

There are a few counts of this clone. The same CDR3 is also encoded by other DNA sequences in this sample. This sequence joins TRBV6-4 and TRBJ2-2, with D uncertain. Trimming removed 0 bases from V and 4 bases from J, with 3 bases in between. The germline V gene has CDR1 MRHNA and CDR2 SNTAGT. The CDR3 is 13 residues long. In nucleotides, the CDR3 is TGTGCCAGCAGTGACTCTAGCACCGGGGAGCTGTTTTTT. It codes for CASSDSSTGELFF.

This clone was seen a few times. For the CDR3, the DNA is TGTGCCAGCAGTGAGTTCCTTGGCGGAAGCTCTGGAAACACCATATATTTT. This gives the protein CASSEFLGGSSGNTIYF. The chain links TRBV6-1 to TRBJ1-3; D not certain. This CDR3 spans 17 amino acids. Germline CDR1 and CDR2: MNHNS and SASEGT. With 3 bases removed from V and 0 bases from J, the gap between germline ends came to 15 bases.